The 29 T cell receptor beta chains below come from one sample, sequenced in a study of T cells in Graves' hyperthyroidism and ophthalmopathy. Template material for amplifying TCR beta CDR3 regions consisted of RNA transcripts. The HTBI primer set drove a first-round RT-PCR of the TCR CDR3. TCRdb re-analysed the multiplex PCR reads in MiXCR, keeping a single row per CDR3 protein. The data contain roughly 400,000 distinct CDR3 sequences, over 12% of them singletons. Sequences were obtained from blood. Receptors were obtained from a man aged 50 to 59 with Graves' ophthalmopathy.

This clonotype was counted many times. The genes are TRBV29-1 and TRBJ2-5, with D possibly being TRBD2 (7 bases). The CDR3 consists of 13 residues. The V gene lost 4 bases and the J gene lost 4 bases, with 13 bases spanning the gap. Germline loops: CDR1 SQVTM, CDR2 ANQGSEA. CDR3 loop: CSVVGGPGETQYF. CDR3 coding DNA: TGCAGCGTTGTCGGGGGGCCGGGAGAGACCCAGTACTTC. Complete variable domain (other parts from reference TRBV29-1 and TRBJ2-5): SAVISQKPSRDICQRGTSLTIQCQVDSQVTMMFWYRQQPGQSLTLIATANQGSEATYESGFVIDKFPISRPNLTFSTLTVSNMSPEDSSIYLCSVVGGPGETQYFGPGTRLLVL.

This clonotype has a handful of counts. The V and J genes are TRBV5-1 and TRBJ1-2, with 7 bases lining up with TRBD1. The CDR3 is 14 residues long. With V trimmed by 3 bases and J by 4 bases, 6 bases remained unmatched. Per germline, CDR1 SGHRS and CDR2 YFSETQ. CDR3 coding DNA: TGCGCCAGCAGCTCGTACGGGACAGTCTATGGCTACACCTTC. Protein: CASSSYGTVYGYTF.

Comment on this clonotype: A read error may account for a junction end that differs from germline. The chain has TRBV12-3 or TRBV12-4 and TRBJ2-7, with 11 bases matching TRBD2. This CDR3 has 15 residues. CDR3 loop: CASNLAGGPTREQYF. The CDR3 DNA reads TGTGCCAGCAATTTAGCGGGAGGGCCGACGAGGGAGCAGTACTTC.

This clonotype has more than one count but fewer than ten. The chain recombines TRBV4-2 with TRBJ2-5; 9 bases align to TRBD2. Germline values: CDR1 LGHNA, CDR2 YNFKEQ. The CDR3 has 16 residues. V gave up 0 bases and J gave up 3 bases; unmatched junction bases: 5. The CDR3 DNA is TGTGCCAGCAGCCAAGATGTAGCGGGAGCTGAAGAGACCCAGTACTTC. Its translation: CASSQDVAGAEETQYF.

This chain joins TRBV19 and TRBJ2-5; D may be TRBD1 or TRBD2 (5 bases each). This CDR3 has 15 amino acids. The V and J ends lost 2 bases and 5 bases respectively, with 15 bases between them. Germline loops: CDR1 LNHDA, CDR2 SQIVND (reference sequence). CDR3 sequence reads: CASSIRGTGLETQYF. The CDR3 coding sequence is TGTGCCAGTAGTATAAGAGGGACGGGCTTGGAGACCCAGTACTTC.

The V and J genes are TRBV29-1 and TRBJ1-4, with D unclear. CDR3 length: 14 residues. Germline lookup yields CDR1 SQVTM and CDR2 ANQGSEA. The ends were cut back, 6 bases at V and 7 bases at J, with 18 bases in the middle. This chain's CDR3 is CSVLKPRMGEKLFF. As DNA, the CDR3 is TGCAGCGTCCTAAAACCTAGGATGGGTGAAAAACTGTTTTTT.

This clonotype has ten or more counts. V and J are TRBV6-1 and TRBJ2-7; 12 nucleotides match TRBD1. Germline V gene sequence: CDR1 MNHNS, CDR2 SASEGT. The trim removed 6 bases at V and 3 bases at J, leaving 27 bases unmatched. The CDR3 spans 22 residues. CDR3 region: CASRAGGQGATRLREGYYEQYF. CDR3 sequence (DNA): TGTGCCAGCAGGGCGGGGGGACAGGGGGCGACACGACTCCGGGAGGGCTACTACGAGCAGTACTTC.

This clonotype appeared many times. The chain uses TRBV20-1 and TRBJ1-4; TRBD1 matches at 7 bases. The V segment lost 2 bases and the J segment 10 bases; nucleotides outside the gene matches: 13. The length of the CDR3 is 15 residues. In germline, CDR1 is DFQATT, CDR2 SNEGSKA (reference sequence). The CDR3 here is CSARPFRDSLGKLFF. DNA of the CDR3: TGCAGTGCTAGACCTTTCCGGGACAGCCTCGGAAAACTGTTTTTT.

This sequence joins TRBV29-1 and TRBJ2-1; perhaps TRBD2 as D (6 bases). The CDR3 runs to 15 residues. V shed 1 base and J shed 5 bases, with 15 bases lying between them. Germline CDR1 SQVTM, CDR2 ANQGSEA. The CDR3 sequence: CSVEGSRREHNEQFF. CDR3 DNA sequence: TGCAGCGTTGAAGGCTCACGGCGGGAACACAATGAGCAGTTCTTC.

In its sample, this clonotype was seen many times. The genes are TRBV20-1 and TRBJ2-1; D uncertain. In germline, CDR1 is DFQATT, CDR2 SNEGSKA (reference sequence). The V gene lost 1 base and the J gene lost 2 bases, with 12 bases spanning the gap. CDR3 length: 15 amino acids. Here the CDR3 DNA reads TGCAGTGCTAGAGGTTTAAACAAACCCTACAATGAGCAGTTCTTC. Encoded protein: CSARGLNKPYNEQFF.

This clonotype was counted only a few times. The chain couples TRBV29-1 to TRBJ2-1; the match to TRBD2 covers 14 bases. Trimming cost V 1 base and J 7 bases; bases outside gene matches: 0. The CDR3 runs to 14 residues. The germline V gene has CDR1 SQVTM and CDR2 ANQGSEA. The CDR3 loop reads CSVEGLAGGNEQFF. In DNA form, the CDR3 reads TGCAGCGTTGAAGGACTAGCGGGAGGGAATGAGCAGTTCTTC.

This clonotype was seen many times. The V and J genes are TRBV24-1 and TRBJ2-7; TRBD1 matches at 7 bases. The CDR3 covers 16 residues. CDR1 and CDR2 from the germline V gene are KGHDR and SFDVKD. The ends lost 3 bases at V and 7 bases at J; junction bases unmatched: 14. The CDR3 loop reads CATSDHHRGLNSEQYF. The CDR3 DNA is TGTGCCACCAGTGATCACCACAGGGGTCTTAACTCGGAGCAGTACTTC.

This clonotype was picked up many times. The chain links TRBV28 to TRBJ2-7, with 12 bases that match TRBD2. The germline gives CDR1 MDHEN, CDR2 SYDVKM. V dropped 6 bases and J dropped 4; count of bases not matched to a gene: 1. The CDR3 is made up of 13 amino acids. The CDR3 DNA sequence: TGTGCCAGCAGACTAGCGGGAGGTTACGAGCAGTACTTC. Translated: CASRLAGGYEQYF.

The genes are TRBV7-9 and TRBJ2-5; no firm D call. The CDR3 totals 13 residues. Trimming left V 4 bases short and J 4 bases short, with 10 bases between. Looked up from germline, CDR1 is SEHNR and CDR2 is FQNEAQ (reference sequence). The CDR3 sequence is CASSSTVGETQYF. Here the CDR3 DNA reads TGTGCCAGCAGCTCGACGGTCGGAGAGACCCAGTACTTC. The variable domain in full, completed from reference TRBV7-9 and TRBJ2-5, reads DTGVSQNPRHKITKRGQNVTFRCDPISEHNRLYWYRQTLGQGPEFLTYFQNEAQLEKSRLLSDRFSAERPKGSFSTLEIQRTEQGDSAMYLCASSSTVGETQYFGPGTRLLVL.

This chain connects TRBV20-1 to TRBJ2-5; D possibly corresponds to TRBD2 (6 bases). Germline V CDR1 and CDR2: DFQATT, SNEGSKA (reference sequence). The CDR3 has 15 residues. Trimming shortened V by 3 bases and J by 2 bases, and 16 bases separated the two germline ends. The CDR3 loop is CSASREGRRQETQYF. In DNA, the CDR3 is TGCAGTGCTAGTCGAGAGGGGAGGCGACAAGAGACCCAGTACTTC.

The V gene is TRBV19, the J gene TRBJ2-2; tentatively, D is TRBD1 (5 bases). Deletions cut 5 bases from V and 1 base from J, with 11 bases between. This CDR3 is built from 15 residues. CDR1 LNHDA and CDR2 SQIVND come from the germline V gene (reference sequence). CDR3 nucleotides: TGTGCCAGTAGTTTAGGACATGTGAACACCGGGGAGCTGTTTTTT. Translation: CASSLGHVNTGELFF.

The rearrangement joins TRBV9 to TRBJ2-4; 14 nucleotides match TRBD2. Trimming removed 3 bases from V and 2 bases from J; junction bases left unmatched: 13. The CDR3 has 20 residues. CDR1 SGDLS and CDR2 YYNGEE come from the germline V gene. The CDR3: CASSAEGTSGSDWSKNIQYF. The CDR3 DNA reads as TGTGCCAGCAGCGCAGAAGGGACTAGCGGGAGTGATTGGTCCAAAAACATTCAGTACTTC.

V and J are TRBV18 and TRBJ2-7; 7 bases are shared with TRBD2. The germline V gene encodes CDR1 KGHSH and CDR2 LQKENI. The ends lost 2 bases at V and 3 bases at J; junction bases unmatched: 4. This CDR3 region has 14 residues. CDR3 amino acids: CASSPVAGVYEQYF. Here the CDR3 DNA reads TGTGCCAGCTCACCAGTGGCGGGAGTCTACGAGCAGTACTTC.

This clonotype was detected ten times or more. V is TRBV2 and J is TRBJ2-5; D ambiguous. The ends were cut back, 4 bases at V and 5 bases at J, with 5 bases in the middle. This CDR3 spans 11 amino acids. Per the germline V gene, CDR1 is SNHLY and CDR2 is FYNNEI. CDR3 protein: CASSGSETQYF. The DNA for the CDR3 is TGTGCCAGCAGTGGTTCGGAGACCCAGTACTTC.

This clonotype was recorded many times. The CDR3 DNA follows: TGTGCCAGCTCACTAAACGGGCAGGCAAATGAAGCTTTCTTT. Its protein is CASSLNGQANEAFF. J is TRBJ1-1 and V is TRBV18; D unresolved. Germline V gives CDR1 KGHSH, CDR2 LQKENI. V was cut by 4 bases and J by 7 bases, with 16 bases left in between. There are 14 residues in the CDR3.

This clonotype has more than one count but fewer than ten. The gene calls are TRBV14 and TRBJ2-2; no reliable D call. V was pared by 1 base and J by 0 bases, with 6 bases between. CDR3 length: 15 residues. Germline V lookup: CDR1 SGHDN, CDR2 FVKESK. In DNA form, the CDR3 reads TGTGCCAGCAGCCAAGTCACACCGAACACCGGGGAGCTGTTTTTT. This encodes CASSQVTPNTGELFF.

This clonotype was seen repeatedly, ten times or more. The CDR3 sequence is CASGLAGEGEQFF. Written as DNA, the CDR3 is TGTGCCAGTGGACTAGCGGGAGAGGGTGAGCAGTTCTTC. V gene TRBV2 combines with J gene TRBJ2-1, with 13 bases identical to TRBD2. The CDR3 has 13 residues. J gave up 9 bases and V 9 bases, and 5 bases lay outside the gene matches. The germline V gene has CDR1 SNHLY and CDR2 FYNNEI.

This clonotype was recorded only once. The V and J genes are TRBV5-4 and TRBJ2-3, with 10 bases fitting TRBD2. With 2 bases clipped from V and 4 bases from J, the junction kept 7 bases outside the gene matches. CDR1 is SGHNT, CDR2 YYREEE, per germline (reference sequence). The CDR3 totals 16 residues. The CDR3 DNA follows: TGTGCCAGCAGCTTCGGATCTAGCGGGAGTCCAGATACGCAGTATTTT. This codes for CASSFGSSGSPDTQYF.

Ten or more counts support this clonotype. The V call is TRBV7-2, the J call TRBJ2-5; 13 positions agree with TRBD2. The CDR3 is made up of 15 amino acids. V gave up 6 bases and J gave up 2 bases; unmatched junction bases: 3. The V gene's germline CDR1 is SGHTA and CDR2 FQGNSA. This CDR3 is CASRLGLAGQETQYF. DNA for the CDR3: TGTGCCAGCAGACTGGGACTAGCGGGGCAAGAGACCCAGTACTTC.

On this clonotype: The CDR3 end shows no conserved phenylalanine or tryptophan, and so a read error is likely. V usage is TRBV6-1 and J usage is TRBJ1-1, with D hard to call. V lost 1 base to trimming and J lost 1 base, with 7 bases between them. The CDR3 is 14 amino acids. CDR1 and CDR2 from the germline V gene are MNHNS and SASEGT. The CDR3 region has the DNA TGTGCCAGCAGTGAAGGCCGGTCGAACACTGAAGCTTTCTCT. Encoded protein: CASSEGRSNTEAFS.

On this clonotype: One end of the junction does not line up with germline, which may come from a read error. The V gene is TRBV12-3 or TRBV12-4, the J gene TRBJ1-6; D is unclear. The CDR3 covers 12 residues. For the CDR3, the DNA is TGTGCCAGCAGATTAGTAAATTCACCCCTCCACTTT. It is translated as CASRLVNSPLHF.

This clonotype was counted ten times or more. The V gene is TRBV12-3 or TRBV12-4, the J gene TRBJ2-6; a possible D gene is TRBD1 (6 bases). The CDR3 loop spans 15 amino acids. The ends were cut back, 4 bases at V and 3 bases at J, with 10 bases in the middle. This CDR3 is CASSSGAGGANVLTF. CDR3 DNA: TGTGCCAGCAGTTCAGGGGCCGGTGGGGCCAACGTCCTGACTTTC.

In this sample, this clonotype turned up once. This sequence may be a read error, since a much larger clone differs from it by one base. The V call is TRBV7-9, the J call TRBJ2-1; TRBD2 matches 7 bases. The CDR3 runs to 15 residues. Trimming cost V 4 bases and J 10 bases; bases outside gene matches: 13. Germline loops: CDR1 SEHNR, CDR2 FQNEAQ (reference sequence). The CDR3 is CASSYGAGLLLEQFF. Written as DNA, the CDR3 is TGTGCCAGCAGCTACGGAGCGGGATTGCTCCTGGAGCAGTTCTTC.

The V call is TRBV3-1, the J call TRBJ2-1; 13 bases map to TRBD2. The V gene end was trimmed by 5 bases and the J gene end by 0 bases; junction bases not matched to a gene: 10. The CDR3 totals 19 residues. Germline V gene sequence: CDR1 LGHDT, CDR2 YNNKEL (reference sequence). The chain's CDR3 is CASSTTGLAGSSSYNEQFF. CDR3 DNA sequence: TGTGCCAGCAGCACTACGGGACTAGCGGGAAGTAGCTCCTACAATGAGCAGTTCTTC.